This T cell receptor (beta chain) was retrieved from a study of blood T cell repertoires in COVID-19. Study overall: T cells, B-cell-depleted T cells, or PBMCs supplied cDNA or gDNA.

Original analysis: Amplified reference gene primers provided the basis for estimating nucleated cell counts. Assay: immunoSEQ multiplex PCR; the TCRdb copy retains only in-frame clones and omits some. The V and J calls and clone size are taken from that table; D and trimming were inferred from the DNA. The sample includes around 90,000 clones, approximately 90% seen only once; the top ten take 15%. The CDR3 sequence is 15 residues long. V was clipped by 1 base and J by 0 bases, with 8 bases between them. In germline, CDR1 is SGHRS, CDR2 YFSETQ. The J gene is TRBJ2-1, the V gene TRBV5-1; a possible D gene is TRBD1 (5 bases). Sequences were obtained from peripheral blood. The TCR comes from a male donor with acute or convalescent COVID-19. The CDR3 protein is CASSLWTFSYNEQFF. The CDR3 DNA is TGCGCCAGCAGCTTGTGGACATTCTCCTACAATGAGCAGTTCTTC.